This TCR beta chain was identified in a study of T-cell reconstitution after alpha-beta-depleted transplantation in children. Study findings and constraints: Where alpha-beta T cells came from about two months after transplant was reportedly several hundred expanded graft clones. T-cell counts and diversity at one year following transplant were attributed mainly to newly produced T cells. High day-60 TCRbeta diversity in some patients came from surviving recipient T cells and thymic progenitors.

V was shortened by 1 base and J by 7 bases, with 10 bases between the two germline ends. This CDR3 contains 13 residues. Germline V lookup: CDR1 SGHTA, CDR2 FQGNSA. In this sample, this clonotype turned up many times. Its antigen is still unknown. Library preparation (for TCRbeta) was performed with unique molecular identifiers. TCRdb analysed the PCR reads with MiXCR anew, one entry per CDR3 protein. Of around 300,000 distinct CDR3 sequences listed, around 10% were seen once; the top ten hold about a quarter. The TCR sequence derives from a male patient between 2 and 15 years old who had a stem cell transplant for chronic granulomatous disease, so the T cells may come from the graft donor. The V call is TRBV7-2, the J call TRBJ1-1; D gene ambiguous. This material consisted of peripheral blood, taken 180 days after TCRalphabeta/CD19-depleted stem cell transplant. The CDR3 region has the DNA TGTGCCAGCAGCTTAGTCGCGTGGGGTGAAGCTTTCTTT. Translating it yields CASSLVAWGEAFF.